This TCR beta chain was obtained from a study of monozygotic twins with inflammatory bowel disease. General observations from the study: Reduced clonotype sharing with other individuals was observed in IBD patients relative to healthy twins, especially with disease activity.

CDR1 is MGHDK, CDR2 SYGVNS, per germline. This CDR3 region has 18 residues. From the 5' RACE reads, TCRdb lists one entry per CDR3 protein and no DNA. Its table lists about 160,000 distinct CDR3 sequences. With regard to this clonotype: What it binds is unknown.

The specimen was blood. This sequence originates from a human donor with ulcerative colitis or Crohn's disease, or a healthy co-twin of an affected twin (not recorded which). The chain links TRBV25-1 to TRBJ2-7; TCRdb gives TRBD2 as the D gene, but with no DNA this cannot be confirmed. The CDR3: CASSIGTSGFPSSYEQYF.